The entry that follows covers one T cell receptor (beta chain) sequence. Its antigen has not been determined. No base quality values were provided; no much bigger clone lies one nucleotide off. The sample originates from a study of post-analysis software for immune sequencing data (dated by TCRdb to the mid-2010s). Regarding the complete study: Disease courses on record covered relapsing-remitting, secondary progressive and progressive-relapsing multiple sclerosis, though some patients had no subtype annotation. Patient repertoires were compared against about twelve previously published healthy control repertoires from donors aged 6 to 25 years. A subset of samples was prepared in parallel using single-end sample barcoding, then pooled and co-amplified after Illumina adapter ligation.

Library creation used PCR. TCRdb names Illumina HiSeq 2500 as the instrument used. Unique molecular identifiers were incorporated into TCR beta cDNA libraries to reduce PCR and sequencing biases. Some 500,000 cDNA molecules were obtained for every 1 to 10 million input T cells, so each molecule roughly corresponded to one T cell. Patient libraries were prepared and sequenced with the same protocol used for the earlier healthy control dataset. Samples belonging to the same batch were prepared together, multiplexed and sequenced on a shared HiSeq lane. The study's own analysis went as follows. MIGEC was used to process the raw barcoded reads, and molecular identifier groups with only a single read were discarded before consensus assembly and CDR3 extraction. Clonotype tables were post-analysed with VDJtools, and diversity was normalized by down-sampling all datasets to the smallest sample size. In repertoire overlap clustering, CDR3 amino acid sequences, but not nucleotide sequences, were matched to correct batch-related cross-sample contamination. TCRdb handled the public reads itself, with Q25 trimming in fastp and clone calling in MiXCR, and kept productive beta chains. Entries that share a CDR3 protein sequence are merged under the most common genes and DNA. TCRdb, rather than the study authors, made the V and J calls. The sample yields about 500,000 distinct CDR3 sequences; less than 45% were counted once. Together, the top ten hold roughly an eighth of the sample.

To demonstrate the VDJtools post-analysis software, the study profiled TCR beta repertoires from the peripheral blood of 10 to 15 young patients with multiple sclerosis. The multiple sclerosis patients were children and adolescents ranging in age from about 6 to 17 years. The CDR3 starts with the cysteine, ends with the phenylalanine, and has 15 residues. The DNA shown is the 45-base CDR3, in frame from base 1. Per the germline V gene, SGHAT is the CDR1 and FQNNGV is the CDR2. Germline trimming: 0 bases from V, 5 bases from J; junction bases outside gene matches: 6. Broader findings and caveats from the paper: The control group was slightly older than the multiple sclerosis patient group. Compared with controls, multiple sclerosis patients had significantly lower normalized Chao1 diversity, a finding suggesting substantial peripheral T-cell clonal expansion. Direct clustering with F measure showed strong co-clustering of samples prepared in the same batch, prompting a batch-effect correction. Four to six TRBV segments, including TRBV5-6, TRBV5-1 and TRBV20-1, were significantly more frequent in patients than controls.

The chain couples TRBV11-2 to TRBJ2-5; 7 central nucleotides agree with TRBD1. The receptor's source is a girl between 10 and 17 years old with multiple sclerosis. The source material was blood. The nucleotide sequence is given as TGTGCCAGCAGCTTAGATTCGACAGGGAAGGAGACCCAGTACTTC. It translates as CASSLDSTGKETQYF.